This TCR beta chain emerged from a study of T cell repertoires in cytomegalovirus infection. In the study overall: Selection of CMV epitopes for the study included recently identified HLA-C-restricted and well-studied HLA-B-restricted ones. CMV infection and matching HLA type were both indicated by public TCR beta signatures.

In the case of this clonotype: Its cognate antigen is unknown.

Via MiXCR, TCRdb re-called the reads, giving one row per CDR3 protein. This sample yields 600,000 to 700,000 distinct CDR3 sequences, of which around 31% are seen a single time; approximately 18% belongs to the top ten. The CDR3 extends over 15 amino acids. With 2 bases removed from V and 0 bases from J, the gap between germline ends came to 10 bases. CDR1 and CDR2 from the germline V gene are SGHRS and YFSETQ. The sequencing used cultured PBMCs, collected from culture after CMV antigen stimulation. The TCR originated in a human donor in good health (CMV status not recorded). Some clones in this sample may be carry-over from other donors' samples. The chain is built from TRBV5-1 and TRBJ2-3; no firm D call. The CDR3 reads CASSFLPDSTDTQYF. The CDR3 DNA is TGCGCCAGCAGCTTCCTCCCGGATAGCACAGATACGCAGTATTTT.